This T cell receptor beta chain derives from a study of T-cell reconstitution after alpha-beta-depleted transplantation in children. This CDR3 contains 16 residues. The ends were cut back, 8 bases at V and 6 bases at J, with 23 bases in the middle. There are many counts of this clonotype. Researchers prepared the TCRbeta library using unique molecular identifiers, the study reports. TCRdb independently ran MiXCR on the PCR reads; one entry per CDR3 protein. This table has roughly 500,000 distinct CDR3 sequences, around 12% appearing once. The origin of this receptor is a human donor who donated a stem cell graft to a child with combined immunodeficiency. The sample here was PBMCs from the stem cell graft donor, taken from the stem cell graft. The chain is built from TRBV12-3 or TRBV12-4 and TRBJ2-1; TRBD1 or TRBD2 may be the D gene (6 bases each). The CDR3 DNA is TGTGCCAGCGGAGCTGTTGGGGGGCAGATACTCAATGAGCAGTTCTTC. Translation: CASGAVGGQILNEQFF.